What follows are 3 T cell receptor beta chains derived from one specimen sequenced in a study of response to subunit inactivated influenza vaccine. From the RT-PCR reads, TCRdb called clonotypes with MiXCR, one entry per CDR3 protein. The sample consists of about 700,000 distinct CDR3 sequences, around 14% of them appearing once. The source was PBMCs from blood, collected 12 days after vaccination. The receptors here all came from a man in his fifties or sixties who received an inactivated influenza vaccine.

There are a few counts of this clonotype. The chain has TRBV15 and TRBJ1-2, with D tentatively TRBD1 (6 bases). The V gene's germline CDR1 is LNHNV and CDR2 YYDKDF (reference sequence). CDR3 size: 14 residues. V was cut by 3 bases and J by 6 bases, with 14 bases left in between. This chain's CDR3 is CATSSYSGADGYTF. In DNA form, the CDR3 reads TGTGCCACCAGCAGTTATTCGGGGGCGGATGGCTACACCTTC.

This rearrangement joins TRBV6-1 to TRBJ1-2; D not resolved. CDR1 and CDR2 (germline): MNHNS, SASEGT. The V and J ends lost 1 base and 1 base respectively, with 10 bases between them. There are 15 residues in the CDR3. CDR3 residues: CASSEESLSNYGYTF. As DNA, the CDR3 is TGTGCCAGCAGTGAAGAAAGTCTAAGTAACTATGGCTACACCTTC.

This clonotype showed up just a few times. The chain employs TRBV5-1 and TRBJ1-6; D not resolved. The germline CDR1 and CDR2 sequences are SGHRS and YFSETQ. Trimming left V 2 bases short and J 10 bases short, with 10 bases between. The CDR3 is made up of 13 amino acids. The CDR3 loop is CASSLNSASPLHF. The CDR3 DNA is TGCGCCAGCAGCTTAAATTCGGCGTCACCCCTCCACTTT.